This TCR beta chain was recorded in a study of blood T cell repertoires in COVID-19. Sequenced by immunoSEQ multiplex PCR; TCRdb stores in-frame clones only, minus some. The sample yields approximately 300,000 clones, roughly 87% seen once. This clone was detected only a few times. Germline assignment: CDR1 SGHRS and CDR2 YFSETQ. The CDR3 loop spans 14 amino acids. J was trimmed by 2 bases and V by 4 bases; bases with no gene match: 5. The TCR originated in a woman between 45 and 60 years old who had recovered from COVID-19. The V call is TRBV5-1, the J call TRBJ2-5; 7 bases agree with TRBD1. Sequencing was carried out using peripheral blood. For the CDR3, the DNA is TGCGCCAGCAGCCGTCAGGGACAGCAAGAGACCCAGTACTTC. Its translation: CASSRQGQQETQYF.